These 21 T cell receptor beta chains were all obtained from the same sample, sequenced in a study of beta chain features in type 1 diabetes (dated by TCRdb to between 2017 and 2018). Antigens for these TCRs are unknown. Libraries were made using the immunoSEQ multiplex PCR assay. The entire isolated RNA was reverse transcribed using the High Capacity cDNA Reverse Transcription Kit, and thus expressed TCRB transcripts were sequenced. In TCRdb, the immuneACCESS table is reduced to in-frame sequences with V and J assigned. These tables do not hold every clone; where another copy was compared, an unresolved V gene accounts for under half, and the others remain unexplained. The table for this sample lists around 97,000 clones; about 26% of them were counted only once. The top ten hold around 0.5% of the sample. Study-wide conclusions, independent of this receptor: A moderate but significant shortening of TCRB CDR3 length was observed in type 1 diabetes patients in all four CD4+ subsets.

The material sequenced was central memory CD4+ T cells from blood. The receptor set was obtained from a woman under 30 with type 1 diabetes.

This clone was observed a few times. The chain carries TRBV19 and TRBJ2-4; D perhaps matches TRBD2 (5 bases). Germline V lookup: CDR1 LNHDA, CDR2 SQIVND (reference sequence). V was cut by 4 bases and J by 5 bases, with 12 bases left in between. The CDR3 loop spans 14 amino acids. CDR3 coding DNA: TGTGCCAGTAGTACGTGGGAGTCTCAAAACATTCAGTACTTC. Amino acid sequence: CASSTWESQNIQYF.

The chain recombines TRBV9 with TRBJ2-2; 9 bases fit TRBD1. The CDR3 loop spans 15 amino acids. Germline CDR1 is SGDLS and CDR2 is YYNGEE. Trimming cost V 8 bases and J 6 bases; bases outside gene matches: 11. CDR3 sequence: CASSPGTGFPGELFF. DNA for the CDR3: TGTGCCAGTTCGCCGGGGACAGGGTTTCCCGGGGAGCTGTTTTTT. The entire variable domain, with the rest obtained from reference TRBV9 and TRBJ2-2, is as follows: DSGVTQTPKHLITATGQRVTLRCSPRSGDLSVYWYQQSLDQGLQFLIQYYNGEERAKGNILERFSAQQFPDLHSELNLSSLELGDSALYFCASSPGTGFPGELFFGEGSRLTVL.

This clone was counted between two and nine times. This chain links TRBV28 with TRBJ2-7; D uncertain. V lost 2 bases to trimming and J lost 5 bases, with 7 bases between them. Germline V gene data show CDR1 as MDHEN and CDR2 as SYDVKM. The CDR3 covers 12 residues. CDR3 nucleotides: TGTGCCAGCAGTTTAAACAACCACGAGCAGTACTTC. As protein: CASSLNNHEQYF.

The V gene is TRBV4-3, the J gene TRBJ2-1; 11 bases agree with TRBD2. The CDR3 spans 16 residues. The junction had 2 bases not matched to a gene; V was cut back by 0 bases and J by 4 bases. From germline, CDR1 is LGHNA and CDR2 YSLEER. The CDR3 loop is CASSQEVAGGYNEQFF. The CDR3 DNA follows: TGCGCCAGCAGCCAAGAGGTAGCGGGAGGGTACAATGAGCAGTTCTTC.

CDR3 region: CASTAVDLSSYEQYF. As DNA, the CDR3 is TGTGCCAGCACAGCGGTGGACCTCAGCTCCTACGAGCAGTACTTC. The V call is TRBV28, the J call TRBJ2-7; D possibly corresponds to TRBD2 (5 bases). V was cut by 7 bases and J by 0 bases, with 16 bases left in between. The CDR3 runs to 15 residues. In germline, CDR1 is MDHEN, CDR2 SYDVKM.

This clone was counted a few times. The chain uses TRBV7-2 and TRBJ2-1, with 8 bases that match TRBD2. The CDR3 length is 17 residues. The V gene end was trimmed by 0 bases and the J gene end by 9 bases; junction bases not matched to a gene: 13. Per germline, CDR1 SGHTA and CDR2 FQGNSA. The chain's CDR3 is CASSLAVTTGRGGEQFF. CDR3 bases: TGTGCCAGCAGCTTAGCTGTGACCACCGGGAGGGGAGGTGAGCAGTTCTTC.

The table lists this clone with a few counts. This chain uses TRBV27 with TRBJ2-1; possibly TRBD2 for D (6 bases). Germline CDR1 reads MNHEY; CDR2 reads SMNVEV (reference sequence). The CDR3 runs 15 residues. Trimming took 5 bases from V and 5 from J, leaving 16 bases between them. For the CDR3, the DNA is TGTGCCAGCAGTGTGCGGGGCTTCGCAAACAATGAGCAGTTCTTC. Translation gives CASSVRGFANNEQFF.

The DNA for the CDR3 is TGTGCCAGCAGCCCTGGACTAGCGGGGGCCCAAGAGACCCAGTACTTC. It yields the protein CASSPGLAGAQETQYF. The genes are TRBV11-3 and TRBJ2-5, with TRBD2 identical over 13 bases. This CDR3 is built from 16 residues. Germline CDR1 SGHNT, CDR2 YENEEA. V lost 5 bases to trimming and J lost 1 base; unmatched junction nucleotides: 4.

This clone was seen a handful of times. This chain joins TRBV4-2 and TRBJ2-5; TRBD2 agrees at 7 bases. V lost 10 bases to trimming and J lost 3 bases; unmatched junction nucleotides: 14. Germline V gene lookup returns CDR1 LGHNA and CDR2 YNFKEQ. This CDR3 is built from 15 residues. CDR3 sequence reads: CATRNGGGPEETQYF. The CDR3 DNA reads as TGTGCCACCCGGAACGGGGGAGGGCCGGAAGAGACCCAGTACTTC.

The V gene is TRBV2, the J gene TRBJ2-7; D possibly corresponds to TRBD1 (5 bases). Germline lookup yields CDR1 SNHLY and CDR2 FYNNEI. Trimming cost V 6 bases and J 2 bases, with 17 bases left between them. CDR3 length equals 15 residues. The CDR3: CASSEQRRGTYEQYV. The CDR3 coding sequence is TGTGCCAGCAGCGAGCAAAGAAGGGGAACCTACGAGCAGTACGTC.

This clone has more than one count but fewer than ten. The J gene is TRBJ2-2, the V gene TRBV7-8; TRBD2 matches at 10 bases. CDR3 size: 16 residues. CDR1 is SGHVS, CDR2 FQNEAQ, per germline. Trimming at V came to 5 bases and at J to 5 bases, leaving 8 bases not matched to a gene. CDR3 residues: CASSHLAGAPTGELFF. Written as DNA, the CDR3 is TGTGCCAGCAGCCACCTAGCGGGGGCTCCTACCGGGGAGCTGTTTTTT.

This chain joins TRBV6-6 and TRBJ1-1, with a weak D call TRBD1 (5 bases). V lost 7 bases and J lost 11, with 14 bases in between. Germline CDR1 and CDR2: MNHNY and SVGAGI (reference sequence). The CDR3 extends over 11 amino acids. The CDR3 nucleotides are TGTGCCAGCATACGTGGGGGGGTGGCTTTCTTT. Protein: CASIRGGVAFF.

On this clone itself: This CDR3 is also generated by other DNA sequences in the sample. The rearrangement uses TRBV30 and TRBJ1-2, with D hard to call. CDR3 length: 13 amino acids. V dropped 0 bases and J dropped 0 bases, with 5 bases sitting between them. Germline V gene lookup returns CDR1 GTSNPN and CDR2 SVGIG (reference sequence). CDR3 DNA: TGTGCCTGGAGTGTTTCGGCTAACTATGGCTACACCTTC. This translates into CAWSVSANYGYTF.

This clone was picked up a small number of times. The junction departs from germline at one end; a sequencing error may be responsible. The J gene is TRBJ1-2, the V gene TRBV10-3; D is uncertain. This CDR3 has 13 residues. The germline gives CDR1 ENHRY, CDR2 SYGVKD. CDR3: CAVSLSGNYGYTF. As DNA, the CDR3 is TGTGCCGTCAGCCTTTCGGGGAACTATGGCTACACCTTC.

The chain uses TRBV4-2 and TRBJ2-5; 7 bases align to TRBD2. The closer fit of TRBJ2-7 to the DNA end suggests the J call may be wrong. CDR3 size: 15 residues. Germline V gene lookup returns CDR1 LGHNA and CDR2 YNFKEQ. In DNA, the CDR3 is TGTGCCAGCAGCCAAGAGGCTAGCGGCCCGTACGAGCAGTACTTC. It yields the protein CASSQEASGPYEQYF.

The V and J genes are TRBV5-4 and TRBJ1-2, with D maybe TRBD1 (5 bases). The CDR3 totals 13 residues. The germline V gene encodes CDR1 SGHNT and CDR2 YYREEE (reference sequence). Trimming took 4 bases from V and 8 from J, leaving 15 bases between them. Written as DNA, the CDR3 is TGTGCCAGCAGCACAGACAGTTTTAAAGGCTACACCTTC. Amino acid sequence: CASSTDSFKGYTF.

The CDR3 nucleotides are TGTGCCAGCTCACCACGAGAGACAGGGTTCAATGAGCAGTTCTTC. Protein product: CASSPRETGFNEQFF. J is TRBJ2-1 and V is TRBV18; 7 nucleotides line up with TRBD1. Per germline, CDR1 KGHSH and CDR2 LQKENI. Germline trimming cut 1 base from V and 6 bases from J; bases unmatched to any gene: 6. The length of the CDR3 is 15 residues.

This clone was seen only a few times. V and J are TRBV5-1 and TRBJ2-3; TRBD1 matches 8 bases. Trimming cost V 6 bases and J 0 bases; bases outside gene matches: 9. Germline V gene data show CDR1 as SGHRS and CDR2 as YFSETQ. The CDR3 contains 16 residues. The CDR3 DNA is TGCGCCAGCACCAACTCCCAGGGGGCTAGCACAGATACGCAGTATTTT. As protein: CASTNSQGASTDTQYF.

This clone was picked up a small number of times. V and J are TRBV19 and TRBJ2-1, with 11 bases aligning to TRBD2. The V gene end was trimmed by 5 bases and the J gene end by 10 bases; junction bases not matched to a gene: 10. The germline V gene encodes CDR1 LNHDA and CDR2 SQIVND (reference sequence). This CDR3 region has 15 residues. The CDR3 coding sequence is TGTGCCAGTAGTCGAATTATAGCGGGAGGGAACGAGCAGTTCTTC. As protein: CASSRIIAGGNEQFF.

The gene calls are TRBV29-1 and TRBJ1-2; 8 bases match TRBD1. Germline V CDR1 and CDR2: SQVTM, ANQGSEA. The length of the CDR3 is 15 residues. V was pared by 7 bases and J by 8 bases, with 18 bases of the junction left unmatched. CDR3 loop: CSARPDTGGRRGYTF. CDR3 in DNA: TGCAGCGCCCGACCTGACACAGGGGGGCGCAGGGGCTACACCTTC.

This clone was seen a few times. The CDR3 nucleotides read TGTGCCAGCTCAGGGAACCAAGAGACCCAGTACTTC. It codes for CASSGNQETQYF. The rearrangement uses TRBV2 and TRBJ2-5; perhaps TRBD1 as D (5 bases). V was clipped by 8 bases and J by 0 bases, with 7 bases between them. Germline V gene data show CDR1 as SNHLY and CDR2 as FYNNEI. The CDR3 runs 12 residues. The full variable domain, its missing parts supplied by reference TRBV2 and TRBJ2-5, is EPEVTQTPSHQVTQMGQEVILRCVPISNHLYFYWYRQILGQKVEFLVSFYNNEISEKSEIFDDQFSVERPDGSNFTLKIRSTKLEDSAMYFCASSGNQETQYFGPGTRLLVL.